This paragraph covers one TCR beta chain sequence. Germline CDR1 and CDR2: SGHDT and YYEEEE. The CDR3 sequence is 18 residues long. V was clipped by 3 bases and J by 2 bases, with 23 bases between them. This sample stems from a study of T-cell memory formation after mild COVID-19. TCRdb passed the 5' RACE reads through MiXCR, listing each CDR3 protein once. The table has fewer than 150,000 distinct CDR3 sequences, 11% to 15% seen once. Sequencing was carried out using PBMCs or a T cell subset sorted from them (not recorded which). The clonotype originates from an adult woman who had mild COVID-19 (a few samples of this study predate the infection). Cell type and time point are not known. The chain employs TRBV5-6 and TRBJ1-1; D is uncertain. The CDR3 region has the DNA TGTGCCAGCAGCTACAGTCTTAGGGAGAACCTTCCAAACACTGAAGCTTTCTTT. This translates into CASSYSLRENLPNTEAFF.